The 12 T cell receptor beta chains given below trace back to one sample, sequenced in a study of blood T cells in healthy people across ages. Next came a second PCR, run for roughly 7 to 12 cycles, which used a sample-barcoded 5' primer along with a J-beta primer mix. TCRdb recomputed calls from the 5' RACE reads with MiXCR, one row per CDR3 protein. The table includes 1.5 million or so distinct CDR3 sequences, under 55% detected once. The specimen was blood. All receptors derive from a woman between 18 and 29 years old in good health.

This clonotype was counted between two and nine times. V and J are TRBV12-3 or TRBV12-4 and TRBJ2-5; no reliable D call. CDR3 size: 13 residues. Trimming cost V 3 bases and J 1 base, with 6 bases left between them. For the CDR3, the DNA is TGTGCCAGCAGTTTTGCCATCCAAGAGACCCAGTACTTC. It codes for CASSFAIQETQYF.

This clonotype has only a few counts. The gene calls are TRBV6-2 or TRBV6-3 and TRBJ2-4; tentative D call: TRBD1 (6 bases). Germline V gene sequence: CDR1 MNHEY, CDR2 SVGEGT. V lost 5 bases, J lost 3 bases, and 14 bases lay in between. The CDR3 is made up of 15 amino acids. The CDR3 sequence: CASSQQGTYKNIQYF. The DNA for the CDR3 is TGTGCCAGCAGTCAACAGGGAACCTACAAAAACATTCAGTACTTC.

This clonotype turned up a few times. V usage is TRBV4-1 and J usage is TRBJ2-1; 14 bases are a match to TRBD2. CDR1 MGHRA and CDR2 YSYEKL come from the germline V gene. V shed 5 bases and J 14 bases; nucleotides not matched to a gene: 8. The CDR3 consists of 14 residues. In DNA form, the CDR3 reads TGCGCCAGCAGCGCCCGACTAGCGGGGGGGGATGAGTTCTTC. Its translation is CASSARLAGGDEFF.

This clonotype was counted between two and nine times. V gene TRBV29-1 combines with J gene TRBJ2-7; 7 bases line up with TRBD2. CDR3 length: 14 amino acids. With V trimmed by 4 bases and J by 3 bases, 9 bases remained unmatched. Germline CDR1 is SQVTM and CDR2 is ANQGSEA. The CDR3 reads CSVGGRGSGYEQYF. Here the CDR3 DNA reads TGCAGCGTTGGTGGGAGGGGTTCCGGCTACGAGCAGTACTTC.

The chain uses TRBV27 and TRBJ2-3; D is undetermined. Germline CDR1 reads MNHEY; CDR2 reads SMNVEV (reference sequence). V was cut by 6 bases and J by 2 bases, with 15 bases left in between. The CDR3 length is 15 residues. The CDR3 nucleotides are TGTGCCAGCAGCCGCACAGATCTTGTCACAGATACGCAGTATTTT. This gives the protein CASSRTDLVTDTQYF.

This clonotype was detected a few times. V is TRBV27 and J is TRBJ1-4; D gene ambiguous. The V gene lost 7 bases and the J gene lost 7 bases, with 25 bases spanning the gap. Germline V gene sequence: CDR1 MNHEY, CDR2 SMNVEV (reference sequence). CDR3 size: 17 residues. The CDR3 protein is CASIYISGKRSCEKLFF. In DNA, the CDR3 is TGTGCCAGCATTTACATCTCAGGCAAAAGGAGTTGTGAAAAACTGTTTTTT.

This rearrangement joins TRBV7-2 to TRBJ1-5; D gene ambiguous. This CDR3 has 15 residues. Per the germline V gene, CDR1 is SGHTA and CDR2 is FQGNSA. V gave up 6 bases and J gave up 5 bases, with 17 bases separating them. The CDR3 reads CASRESTSAYQPQHF. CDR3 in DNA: TGTGCCAGCAGGGAGTCCACATCCGCCTATCAGCCCCAGCATTTT.

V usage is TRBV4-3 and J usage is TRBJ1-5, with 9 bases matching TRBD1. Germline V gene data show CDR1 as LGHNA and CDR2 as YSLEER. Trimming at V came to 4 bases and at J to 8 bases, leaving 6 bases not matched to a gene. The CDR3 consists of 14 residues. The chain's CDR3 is CASSLWTGAEPQHF. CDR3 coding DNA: TGCGCCAGCAGCCTATGGACAGGGGCCGAGCCCCAGCATTTT.

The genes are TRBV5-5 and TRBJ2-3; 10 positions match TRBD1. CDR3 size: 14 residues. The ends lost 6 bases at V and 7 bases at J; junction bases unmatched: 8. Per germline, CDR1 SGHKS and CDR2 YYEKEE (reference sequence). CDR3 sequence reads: CASTPGQGSHTQYF. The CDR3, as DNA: TGTGCCAGCACCCCGGGACAGGGGTCTCATACGCAGTATTTT.

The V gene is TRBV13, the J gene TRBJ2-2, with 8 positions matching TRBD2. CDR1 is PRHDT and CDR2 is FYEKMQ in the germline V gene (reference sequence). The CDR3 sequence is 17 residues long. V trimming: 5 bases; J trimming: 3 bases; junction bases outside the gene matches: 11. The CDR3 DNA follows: TGTGCCAGCAGCCAAAGGGGCGGGGGGTACGACACCGGGGAGCTGTTTTTT. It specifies CASSQRGGGYDTGELFF.

The CDR3 sequence is CASSLGNRWETQYF. For the CDR3, the DNA is TGTGCCAGCAGTTTAGGAAATCGGTGGGAGACCCAGTACTTC. This rearrangement joins TRBV28 to TRBJ2-7; D unresolved. The end of the DNA aligns better with TRBJ2-5, so the J call may be wrong. CDR3 length equals 14 residues. The germline V gene has CDR1 MDHEN and CDR2 SYDVKM.

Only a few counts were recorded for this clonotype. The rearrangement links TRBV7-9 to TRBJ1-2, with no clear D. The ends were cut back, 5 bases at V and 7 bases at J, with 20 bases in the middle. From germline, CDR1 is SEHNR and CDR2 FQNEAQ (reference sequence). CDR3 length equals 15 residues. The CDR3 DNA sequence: TGTGCCAGCAGCAACCAAGTCGGAGTTACCGGTGGCTACACCTTC. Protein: CASSNQVGVTGGYTF.